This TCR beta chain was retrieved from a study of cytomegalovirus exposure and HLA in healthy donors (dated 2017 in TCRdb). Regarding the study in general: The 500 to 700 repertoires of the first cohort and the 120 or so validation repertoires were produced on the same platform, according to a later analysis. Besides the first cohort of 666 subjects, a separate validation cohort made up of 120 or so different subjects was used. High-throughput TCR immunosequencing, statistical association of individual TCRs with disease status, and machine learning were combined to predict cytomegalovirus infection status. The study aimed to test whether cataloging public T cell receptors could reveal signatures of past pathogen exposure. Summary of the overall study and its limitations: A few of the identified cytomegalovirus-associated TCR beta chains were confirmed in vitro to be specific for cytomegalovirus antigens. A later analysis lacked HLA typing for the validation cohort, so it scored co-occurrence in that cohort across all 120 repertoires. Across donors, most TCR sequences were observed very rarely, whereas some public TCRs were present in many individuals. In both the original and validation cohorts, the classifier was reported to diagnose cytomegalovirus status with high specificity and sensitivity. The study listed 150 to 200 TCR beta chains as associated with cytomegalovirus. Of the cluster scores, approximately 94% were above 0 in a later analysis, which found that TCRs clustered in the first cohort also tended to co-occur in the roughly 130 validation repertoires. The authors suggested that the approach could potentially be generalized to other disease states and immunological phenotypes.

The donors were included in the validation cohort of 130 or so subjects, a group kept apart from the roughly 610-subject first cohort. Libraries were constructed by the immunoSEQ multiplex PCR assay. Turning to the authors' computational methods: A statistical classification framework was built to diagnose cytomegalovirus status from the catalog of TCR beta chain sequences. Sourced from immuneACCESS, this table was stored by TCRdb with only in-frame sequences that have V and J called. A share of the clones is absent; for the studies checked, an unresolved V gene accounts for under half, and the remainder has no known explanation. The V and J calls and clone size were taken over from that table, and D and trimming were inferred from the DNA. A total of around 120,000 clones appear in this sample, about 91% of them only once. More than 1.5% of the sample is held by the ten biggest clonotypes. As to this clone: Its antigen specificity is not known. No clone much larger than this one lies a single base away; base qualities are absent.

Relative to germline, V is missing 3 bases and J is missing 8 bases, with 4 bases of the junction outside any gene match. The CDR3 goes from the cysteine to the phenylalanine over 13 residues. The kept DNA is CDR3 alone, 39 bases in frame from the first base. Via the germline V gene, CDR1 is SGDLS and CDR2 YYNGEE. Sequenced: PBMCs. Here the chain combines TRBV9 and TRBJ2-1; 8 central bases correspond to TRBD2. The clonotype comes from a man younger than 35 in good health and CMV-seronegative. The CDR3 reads CASSAPRGDEQFF. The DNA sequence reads TGTGCCAGCAGCGCCCCGCGGGGGGATGAGCAGTTCTTC.